The sequence of this T cell receptor (beta chain) was determined in a study of T-cell reconstitution after alpha-beta-depleted transplantation in children. Library preparation (for TCRbeta) was performed with unique molecular identifiers. TCRdb itself ran the PCR reads through MiXCR, one entry per CDR3 protein. The sample lists about 690,000 distinct CDR3 sequences, approximately 17% occurring once. This clonotype was seen a handful of times. Here the sequenced sample was PBMCs from the stem cell graft donor, taken from the stem cell graft. The source of this sequence is a human donor who donated a stem cell graft to a child with acute myeloid leukemia.

The CDR3 reads CASSKKWTGWNSGANVLTF. In DNA form, the CDR3 reads TGTGCCAGCTCGAAAAAATGGACAGGGTGGAACTCTGGGGCCAACGTCCTGACTTTC. The chain employs TRBV27 and TRBJ2-6; 8 nucleotides align to TRBD1. Losses at the gene ends were 8 bases for V and 0 bases for J; bases not matched to a gene: 15. The length of the CDR3 is 19 residues. From germline, CDR1 is MNHEY and CDR2 SMNVEV (reference sequence).